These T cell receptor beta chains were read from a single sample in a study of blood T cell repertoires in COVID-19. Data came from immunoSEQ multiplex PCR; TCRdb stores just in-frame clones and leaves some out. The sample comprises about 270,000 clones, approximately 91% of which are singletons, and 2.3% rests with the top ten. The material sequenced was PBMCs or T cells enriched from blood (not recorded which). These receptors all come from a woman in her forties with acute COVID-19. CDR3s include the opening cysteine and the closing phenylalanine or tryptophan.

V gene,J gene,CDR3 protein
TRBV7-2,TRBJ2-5,CASSLSSGTQYF
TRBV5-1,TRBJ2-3,CASSLAGSTDTQYF
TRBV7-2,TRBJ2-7,CASSPQAGGTYEQYF
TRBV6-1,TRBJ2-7,CASSEAGGPTQYF
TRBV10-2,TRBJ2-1,CASRGTGHNEQFF
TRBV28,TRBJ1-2,CASSLFTADRDRPTSSLAGYTF
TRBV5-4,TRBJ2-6,CASSPKGGRSGANVLTF
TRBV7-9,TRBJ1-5,CASSLVLTKHQHF
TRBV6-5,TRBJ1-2,CASSPRDTEGYGYTF
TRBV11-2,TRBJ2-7,CASSLRGSGGAGEQYF
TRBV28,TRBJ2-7,CASSLSGYEQYF
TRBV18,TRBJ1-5,CASSATGTQPQHF
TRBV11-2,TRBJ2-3,CASSSFTDTQYF
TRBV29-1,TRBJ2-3,CSVEDQASSTDTQYF
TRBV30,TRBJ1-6,CAWPPGARGSPLHF
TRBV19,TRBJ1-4,CASSPDRVPNEKLFF
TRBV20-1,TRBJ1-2,CSAQGARGYTF
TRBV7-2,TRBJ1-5,CASGDRGGQPQHF
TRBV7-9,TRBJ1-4,CASSYGVPNEKLFF
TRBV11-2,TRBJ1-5,CASSLGQRQPQHF
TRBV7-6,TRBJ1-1,CASSLAPFSESTEAFF
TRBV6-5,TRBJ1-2,CASRSRQGNYGYTF
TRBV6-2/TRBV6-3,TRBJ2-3,CASSYSISGGPRNTQYF
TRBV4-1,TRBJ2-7,CASSQDRRQGDNYEQYF
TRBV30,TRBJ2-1,CAWSTSGRAEQFF
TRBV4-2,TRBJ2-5,CASSREEGGEQTQYF
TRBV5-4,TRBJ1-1,CASSPGTAGNTEAFF
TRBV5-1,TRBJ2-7,CASSARDRFYEQYF
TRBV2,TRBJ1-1,CASREQGASTEAFF
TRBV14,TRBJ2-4,CASSPTRPGIQYF
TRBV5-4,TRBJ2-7,CASSLYGRNHEQYF
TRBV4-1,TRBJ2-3,CASSQDRGGKGITDTQYF
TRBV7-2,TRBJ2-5,CASSLAGTGKETQYF
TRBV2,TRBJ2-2,CASRLNSGGANTGELFF
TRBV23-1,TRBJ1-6,CASSQSIDRDSNSYNSPLHF
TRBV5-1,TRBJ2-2,CASRLSGGGNTGELFF
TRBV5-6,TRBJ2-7,CASSLVGTGFYEQYF
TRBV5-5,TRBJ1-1,CASSFYSSGSVAFF
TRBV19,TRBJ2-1,CASRRLVSSYNEQFF
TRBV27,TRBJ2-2,CASSLWGTVGTYTEPGELFF
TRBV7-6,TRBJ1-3,CASSLRQGTGNTIYF
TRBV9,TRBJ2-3,CASSVAAGSQDTQYF
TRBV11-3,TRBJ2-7,CASSLVGQQGWEFEQYF
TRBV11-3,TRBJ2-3,CASSSLSGRPTDTQYF
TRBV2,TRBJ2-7,CASSRSSGRNNEQYF
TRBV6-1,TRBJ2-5,CASSEGYSQKETQYF
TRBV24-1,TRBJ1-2,CATSDNLGNYGYTF
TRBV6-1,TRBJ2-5,CASSEARDSRYF
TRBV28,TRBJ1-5,CASSLRGYNQPQHF
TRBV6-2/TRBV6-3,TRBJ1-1,CASSYEGYTEAFF